The rows below give T cell receptor beta chains drawn from one sample of a study of cytomegalovirus exposure and HLA in healthy donors. Using immunoSEQ multiplex PCR, the repertoire was profiled, and TCRdb retains in-frame clones only, with some absent. Here the sample spans approximately 130,000 clones, around 82% being singletons. The material sequenced was PBMCs. The receptors were sampled from a boy aged 5-17 years in good health and CMV-seronegative. CDR3s include the opening cysteine and the closing phenylalanine or tryptophan. A D gene is named only where the DNA matches it firmly. Clone size appears in some rows only: once, few, many, or a class for an expanded clone.

J: TRBJ1-4
size: -
length: 15
D: -
V: TRBV5-6
CDR3: CASSSFGEGNEKLFF
DNA: TGTGCCAGCAGCTCGTTCGGGGAGGGTAATGAAAAACTGTTTTTT

J: TRBJ2-2
size: -
length: 15
D: -
V: TRBV9
CDR3: CASSVVGVSNGELFF
DNA: TGTGCCAGCAGCGTAGTCGGGGTGTCGAACGGGGAGCTGTTTTTT

J: TRBJ2-2
size: once
length: 13
D: TRBD2
V: TRBV6-6
CDR3: CASSSGSTGELFF
DNA: TGTGCCAGCAGTAGCGGGAGCACCGGGGAGCTGTTTTTT

J: TRBJ2-1
size: -
length: 14
D: -
V: TRBV29-1
CDR3: CSVVISGPPNEQFF
DNA: TGCAGCGTTGTAATTAGCGGACCCCCCAATGAGCAGTTCTTC

J: TRBJ2-1
size: -
length: 15
D: TRBD2
V: TRBV5-1
CDR3: CASTDLAGGPGEQFF
DNA: TGCGCCAGCACCGACCTAGCGGGAGGGCCCGGTGAGCAGTTCTTC

J: TRBJ1-3
size: once
length: 15
D: -
V: TRBV25-1
CDR3: CASSDPGVGGNTIYF
DNA: TGTGCCAGCAGTGACCCGGGAGTAGGTGGAAACACCATATATTTT

J: TRBJ2-3
size: -
length: 17
D: TRBD1
V: TRBV7-2
CDR3: CASSLFRRTGGADTQYF
DNA: TGTGCCAGCAGCTTATTCCGCCGGACAGGGGGCGCAGATACGCAGTATTTT

J: TRBJ1-2
size: -
length: 15
D: -
V: TRBV10-3
CDR3: CAISEANRLVGGYTF
DNA: TGTGCCATCAGTGAGGCCAACAGGCTCGTAGGTGGCTACACCTTC

J: TRBJ2-1
size: -
length: 13
D: -
V: TRBV7-2
CDR3: CASSNRLYNEQFF
DNA: TGTGCCAGCAGCAACCGACTCTACAATGAGCAGTTCTTC

J: TRBJ1-3
size: -
length: 17
D: -
V: TRBV7-9
CDR3: CASSEGAARISGNTIYF
DNA: TGTGCCAGCAGCGAAGGGGCGGCGAGGATCTCTGGAAACACCATATATTTT

J: TRBJ2-7
size: -
length: 16
D: TRBD1
V: TRBV19
CDR3: CASGPWDRGSAYEQYF
DNA: TGTGCCAGTGGCCCATGGGACAGGGGGTCCGCCTACGAGCAGTACTTC

J: TRBJ2-2
size: -
length: 15
D: TRBD2
V: TRBV6-1
CDR3: CASSDLAGGGGELFF
DNA: TGTGCCAGCAGTGATCTAGCGGGGGGTGGCGGGGAGCTGTTTTTT

J: TRBJ1-6
size: -
length: 15
D: -
V: TRBV19
CDR3: CASSIWTEESSPLHF
DNA: TGTGCCAGTAGTATATGGACAGAGGAGAGTTCACCCCTCCACTTT

J: TRBJ1-2
size: -
length: 18
D: -
V: TRBV21-1
CDR3: CASSKARADDSSLWGYTF
DNA: TGTGCCAGCAGCAAAGCGAGGGCAGACGATTCCTCCCTCTGGGGCTACACCTTC

J: TRBJ2-3
size: -
length: 14
D: -
V: TRBV6-4
CDR3: CASSTGEVADTQYF
DNA: TGTGCCAGCAGTACAGGGGAGGTGGCAGATACGCAGTATTTT

J: TRBJ2-1
size: -
length: 16
D: -
V: TRBV4-3
CDR3: CASSQDREGEDNEQFF
DNA: TGCGCCAGCAGCCAAGATAGGGAGGGGGAGGACAATGAGCAGTTCTTC

J: TRBJ2-7
size: -
length: 15
D: TRBD1
V: TRBV19
CDR3: CASRMGQGGTYEQYF
DNA: TGTGCCAGTAGGATGGGACAGGGGGGAACCTACGAGCAGTACTTC